What follows are 26 T cell receptor beta chains derived from one specimen sequenced in a study of blood T cells in healthy people across ages. Sample-barcoded 5' priming and a J-beta primer mix drove a second PCR of 7 to 11 cycles. A single record per CDR3 protein comes from TCRdb applying MiXCR to the 5' RACE reads. In the table there are around 1.7 million distinct CDR3 sequences, 28% of which are singletons. The sequencing input was blood. The receptors were gathered from a woman in her twenties or thirties in good health.

This chain joins TRBV7-3 and TRBJ1-4; D ambiguous. CDR1 is SGHTA and CDR2 is FQGTGA in the germline V gene. V dropped 5 bases and J dropped 8 bases, with 12 bases sitting between them. The CDR3 has 13 residues. The CDR3 nucleotides read TGTGCCAGCAGCACACAAACGGGCGAAAAACTGTTTTTT. Translation: CASSTQTGEKLFF. Full variable domain (remainder filled in from reference TRBV7-3 and TRBJ1-4): GAGVSQTPSNKVTEKGKYVELRCDPISGHTALYWYRQSLGQGPEFLIYFQGTGAADDSGLPNDRFFAVRPEGSVSTLKIQRTERGDSAVYLCASSTQTGEKLFFGSGTQLSVL.

This clonotype has ten or more counts. The rearrangement links TRBV4-3 to TRBJ2-6; D uncertain. V was pared by 3 bases and J by 1 base, with 7 bases between. Germline lookup yields CDR1 LGHNA and CDR2 YSLEER. The CDR3 is 15 residues long. CDR3 sequence (DNA): TGCGCCAGCAGCCAGGGCAGATCTGGGGCCAACGTCCTGACTTTC. Its translation: CASSQGRSGANVLTF.

There are a few counts of this clonotype. V gene TRBV5-1 combines with J gene TRBJ2-1; TRBD2 matches 15 bases. V gave up 3 bases and J gave up 8 bases; unmatched junction bases: 6. CDR1 and CDR2 from the germline V gene are SGHRS and YFSETQ. This CDR3 is 16 amino acids long. The chain's CDR3 is CASSSGLAGGNDEQFF. Written as DNA, the CDR3 is TGCGCCAGCAGCTCAGGACTAGCGGGAGGGAACGATGAGCAGTTCTTC.

V is TRBV20-1 and J is TRBJ1-1; D not certain. The V and J ends lost 3 bases and 5 bases respectively, with 13 bases between them. CDR1 and CDR2 from the germline V gene are DFQATT and SNEGSKA (reference sequence). The CDR3 runs to 13 residues. In nucleotides, the CDR3 is TGCAGTGCTAGCGATCTTAGAACAACTGAAGCTTTCTTT. This gives the protein CSASDLRTTEAFF.

The sample holds a few counts of this clonotype. This sequence joins TRBV7-2 and TRBJ2-7, with TRBD2 identical over 8 bases. Losses at the gene ends were 4 bases for V and 8 bases for J; bases not matched to a gene: 7. Germline V CDR1 and CDR2: SGHTA, FQGNSA. This CDR3 spans 13 amino acids. CDR3 region: CASSSIERGKQYF. The CDR3 DNA reads as TGTGCCAGCAGCTCCATCGAGCGGGGGAAGCAGTACTTC.

The rearrangement uses TRBV20-1 and TRBJ2-1; 9 positions agree with TRBD2. Trimming cost V 5 bases and J 7 bases; bases outside gene matches: 9. Germline V gene sequence: CDR1 DFQATT, CDR2 SNEGSKA (reference sequence). The CDR3 covers 14 residues. CDR3 nucleotides: TGCAGTGCTTGGTCTAGCGGGGTCATAAATGAGCAGTTCTTC. Protein product: CSAWSSGVINEQFF.

The chain carries TRBV6-2 or TRBV6-3 and TRBJ1-1; TRBD1 matches at 7 bases. The CDR3 has 16 amino acids. The germline CDR1 and CDR2 sequences are MNHEY and SVGEGT. V lost 4 bases, J lost 0 bases, and 8 bases stayed unmatched. This CDR3 is CASSSRRGQMNTEAFF. The CDR3 DNA sequence: TGTGCCAGCAGTTCGCGCCGGGGACAGATGAACACTGAAGCTTTCTTT.

Notes on this clonotype: This may stem from a read error, because a much larger clone lies one nucleotide away. The chain has TRBV5-1 and TRBJ2-1, with D maybe TRBD2 (5 bases). The germline CDR1 and CDR2 sequences are SGHRS and YFSETQ. The CDR3 has 16 amino acids. CDR3 amino acids: CASSLAGISSYNVQFF. CDR3 in DNA: TGCGCCAGCAGCTTGGCCGGGATAAGCTCCTACAATGTGCAGTTCTTC.

This clonotype has a handful of counts. The V call is TRBV20-1, the J call TRBJ2-5; D call uncertain. The DNA end favors TRBJ2-7, so the J call may be wrong. The CDR3 has 11 amino acids. Germline CDR1 is DFQATT and CDR2 is SNEGSKA (reference sequence). The CDR3 reads CSAAFGVEQYF. The CDR3 DNA reads as TGCAGTGCAGCGTTCGGAGTCGAGCAGTACTTC.

Notes on this clonotype: With a much larger clone just one base away, this may be a read error. CDR3 sequence: CASSLRAGLEQFF. The CDR3 DNA is TGTGCCAGCAGCTTGCGGGCGGGCCTTGAGCAGTTCTTC. The chain joins TRBV7-9 to TRBJ2-1; TRBD2 might be the D (5 bases). Trimming left V 3 bases short and J 9 bases short, with 12 bases between. Germline V lookup: CDR1 SEHNR, CDR2 FQNEAQ (reference sequence). The CDR3 runs 13 residues.

This clonotype was seen many times. The chain's CDR3 is CAWSVGGAGYGYTF. CDR3 coding DNA: TGTGCCTGGAGTGTAGGTGGGGCAGGATATGGCTACACCTTC. The chain combines TRBV30 with TRBJ1-2, with D maybe TRBD1 (5 bases). The CDR3 runs to 14 residues. The germline V gene encodes CDR1 GTSNPN and CDR2 SVGIG (reference sequence). Trimming cost V 0 bases and J 5 bases, with 13 bases left between them.

CDR3 loop: CSVVQGRDEQYF. CDR3 DNA sequence: TGCAGTGTTGTACAGGGGAGAGACGAGCAGTACTTC. The chain carries TRBV20-1 and TRBJ2-7, with TRBD1 identical over 7 bases. CDR3 length: 12 residues. Germline V gene sequence: CDR1 DFQATT, CDR2 SNEGSKA (reference sequence). With V trimmed by 7 bases and J by 5 bases, 8 bases remained unmatched.

This clonotype was detected a few times. This chain uses TRBV6-6 with TRBJ1-5; D uncertain. The V gene's germline CDR1 is MNHNY and CDR2 SVGAGI (reference sequence). The V gene lost 7 bases and the J gene lost 1 base, with 17 bases spanning the gap. This CDR3 region has 16 residues. In DNA form, the CDR3 reads TGTGCCAGCAATGGGAAGGAGGGAAGAAGCAATCAGCCCCAGCATTTT. This codes for CASNGKEGRSNQPQHF.

Concerning this clonotype itself: Given a much more abundant clone one base away, this may be a read error. The chain combines TRBV29-1 with TRBJ2-3; the D gene is possibly TRBD2 (7 bases). Looked up from germline, CDR1 is SQVTM and CDR2 is ANQGSEA. The V end lost 4 bases, the J end lost 14 bases, and 25 bases lay between the germline ends. The CDR3 is 14 amino acids. CDR3 region: CSVGLQGGSEKLYF. In DNA form, the CDR3 reads TGCAGCGTTGGTCTACAGGGAGGGTCTGAAAAACTGTATTTT.

The J gene is TRBJ2-1, the V gene TRBV29-1; D is perhaps TRBD2 (6 bases). CDR3 length: 10 residues. The V end was cut by 7 bases, the J end by 13 bases, with 14 bases between. Germline assignment: CDR1 SQVTM and CDR2 ANQGSEA. CDR3: CSGGEEAQFF. In nucleotides, the CDR3 is TGCAGCGGAGGGGAGGAGGCCCAGTTCTTC.

This clonotype was observed a few times. The chain couples TRBV20-1 to TRBJ2-5; D might be TRBD2 (7 bases). The CDR3 sequence is 14 residues long. Germline V gives CDR1 DFQATT, CDR2 SNEGSKA (reference sequence). The V end lost 6 bases, the J end lost 0 bases, and 14 bases lay between the germline ends. The CDR3 nucleotides are TGCAGTGCCTATGGGGGGGGCTACCAAGAGACCCAGTACTTC. It specifies CSAYGGGYQETQYF.

In this sample, this clonotype turned up many times. V gene TRBV6-5 combines with J gene TRBJ2-3; 8 bases agree with TRBD2. CDR3 length: 15 residues. Trimming removed 3 bases from V and 6 bases from J; junction bases left unmatched: 8. The germline CDR1 and CDR2 sequences are MNHEY and SVGAGI. The DNA for the CDR3 is TGTGCCAGCAGTTATACTAGCGGAGGGGGGGATACGCAGTATTTT. Its protein is CASSYTSGGGDTQYF.

In its sample, this clonotype was seen a few times. The rearrangement joins TRBV5-5 to TRBJ2-7; no reliable D call. The CDR3 spans 14 residues. V shed 4 bases and J shed 5 bases, with 16 bases lying between them. Germline V gives CDR1 SGHKS, CDR2 YYEKEE (reference sequence). The CDR3: CASSDSARSDEQYF. CDR3 bases: TGTGCCAGCAGCGACTCCGCGCGGAGCGACGAGCAGTACTTC. The full variable domain, its missing parts supplied by reference TRBV5-5 and TRBJ2-7, is DAGVTQSPTHLIKTRGQQVTLRCSPISGHKSVSWYQQVLGQGPQFIFQYYEKEERGRGNFPDRFSARQFPNYSSELNVNALLLGDSALYLCASSDSARSDEQYFGPGTRLTVT.

To note about this clonotype: Relative to the germline gene, one junction end is altered; a read error may explain this. The chain couples TRBV25-1 to TRBJ2-7; 13 bases are shared with TRBD2. The V gene's germline CDR1 is MGHDK and CDR2 SYGVNS. This CDR3 is 16 amino acids long. CDR3 residues: CASSNTGTSGMFERYF. The DNA for the CDR3 is TGTGCCAGCAGTAACACCGGGACTAGCGGGATGTTTGAGCGGTACTTC.

The chain recombines TRBV5-5 with TRBJ2-1; D is perhaps TRBD1 or TRBD2 (5 bases each). This CDR3 is built from 17 residues. Germline V gene sequence: CDR1 SGHKS, CDR2 YYEKEE (reference sequence). The ends were cut back, 6 bases at V and 0 bases at J, with 19 bases in the middle. CDR3 sequence reads: CASTRDHSLPSYNEQFF. The CDR3 coding sequence is TGTGCCAGCACCCGGGACCACTCCCTCCCCTCCTACAATGAGCAGTTCTTC.

For this clonotype: This may arise from a read error, as a much more abundant clone is one base away. V and J are TRBV7-2 and TRBJ2-5, with 7 bases fitting TRBD1. Germline V CDR1 and CDR2: SGHTA, FQGNSA. CDR3 length: 13 residues. V lost 5 bases to trimming and J lost 11 bases; unmatched junction nucleotides: 11. The CDR3 loop is CASSIRQGYVQYF. In nucleotides, the CDR3 is TGTGCCAGCAGCATCCGACAGGGCTACGTGCAGTACTTC. Full variable domain (rest looked up from reference TRBV7-2 and TRBJ2-5): GAGVSQSPSNKVTEKGKDVELRCDPISGHTALYWYRQSLGQGLEFLIYFQGNSAPDKSGLPSDRFSAERTGGSVSTLTIQRTQQEDSAVYLCASSIRQGYVQYFGPGTRLLVL.

The J gene is TRBJ2-1, the V gene TRBV20-1, with 7 bases fitting TRBD1. Trimming removed 6 bases from V and 2 bases from J; junction bases left unmatched: 7. The CDR3 sequence is 14 residues long. Germline V gives CDR1 DFQATT, CDR2 SNEGSKA (reference sequence). The CDR3: CSAPTGSAYNEQFF. DNA of the CDR3: TGCAGTGCACCGACAGGGAGCGCCTACAATGAGCAGTTCTTC.

This clonotype appeared a few times. The rearrangement links TRBV27 to TRBJ1-5; a weak D match, TRBD1 (5 bases). Trimming took off 3 bases at V and 5 bases at J, with 11 bases between the two ends. CDR1 and CDR2 from the germline V gene are MNHEY and SMNVEV (reference sequence). The CDR3 is 14 amino acids. In nucleotides, the CDR3 is TGTGCCAGCAGTTTTACAGGCCCCTATCAGCCCCAGCATTTT. Translation: CASSFTGPYQPQHF.

CDR3 residues: CSASRAGGSYNEQFF. The CDR3 nucleotides read TGCAGTGCTAGTCGGGCGGGGGGGTCCTACAATGAGCAGTTCTTC. This chain joins TRBV20-1 and TRBJ2-1, with TRBD2 matching over 9 bases. Germline V gene lookup returns CDR1 DFQATT and CDR2 SNEGSKA (reference sequence). V lost 3 bases, J lost 1 base, and 4 bases stayed unmatched. The CDR3 is 15 amino acids.

V usage is TRBV5-1 and J usage is TRBJ2-5; D ambiguous. The length of the CDR3 is 13 residues. V lost 0 bases and J 5 bases, leaving 8 bases between the germline ends. The germline V gene has CDR1 SGHRS and CDR2 YFSETQ. The CDR3 coding sequence is TGCGCCAGCAGCTTGGGGGCTTCTGAGACCCAGTACTTC. Translation: CASSLGASETQYF.

This clonotype was counted many times. The chain links TRBV11-2 to TRBJ1-2; the D is unclear. Trimming removed 5 bases at V and 5 bases at J, with 15 bases between. CDR3 length: 14 residues. In germline, CDR1 is SGHAT, CDR2 FQNNGV. CDR3 protein: CASSPRETAYGYTF. In DNA, the CDR3 is TGTGCCAGCAGCCCTAGGGAGACCGCATATGGCTACACCTTC.